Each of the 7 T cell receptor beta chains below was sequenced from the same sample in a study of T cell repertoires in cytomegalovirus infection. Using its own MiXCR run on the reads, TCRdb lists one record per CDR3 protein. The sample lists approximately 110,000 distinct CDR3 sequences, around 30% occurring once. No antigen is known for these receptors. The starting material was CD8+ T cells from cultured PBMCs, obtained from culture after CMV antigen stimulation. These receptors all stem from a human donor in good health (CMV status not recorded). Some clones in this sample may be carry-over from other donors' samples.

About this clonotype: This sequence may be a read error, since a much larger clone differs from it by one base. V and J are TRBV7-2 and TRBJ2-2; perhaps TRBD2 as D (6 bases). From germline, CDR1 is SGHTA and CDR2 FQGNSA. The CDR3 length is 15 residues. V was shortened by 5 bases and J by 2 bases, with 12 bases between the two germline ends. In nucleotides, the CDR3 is TGTGCCAGCAGCCCCTGGGGGGATAACACCGGGGAGCTGTTTTTT. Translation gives CASSPWGDNTGELFF.

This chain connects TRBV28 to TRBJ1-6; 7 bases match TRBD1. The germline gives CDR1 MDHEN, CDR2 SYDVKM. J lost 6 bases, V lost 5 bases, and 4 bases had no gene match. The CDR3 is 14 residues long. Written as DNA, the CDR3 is TGTGCCAGCAGTCAGGACAGGAGTAATTCACCCCTCCACTTT. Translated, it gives CASSQDRSNSPLHF.

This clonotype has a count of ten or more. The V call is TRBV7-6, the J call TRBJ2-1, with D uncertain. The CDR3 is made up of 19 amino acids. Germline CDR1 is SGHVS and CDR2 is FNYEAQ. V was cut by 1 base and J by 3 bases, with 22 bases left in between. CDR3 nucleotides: TGTGCCAGCAGCTTAGTCGAAGTCCAGCCTGCGATTAACTACAATGAGCAGTTCTTC. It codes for CASSLVEVQPAINYNEQFF.

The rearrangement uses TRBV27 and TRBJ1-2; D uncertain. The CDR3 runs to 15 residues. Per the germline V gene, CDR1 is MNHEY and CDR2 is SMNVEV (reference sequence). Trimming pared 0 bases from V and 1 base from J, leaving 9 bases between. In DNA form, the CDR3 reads TGTGCCAGCAGTTTATCGTGGGGAGATAACTATGGCTACACCTTC. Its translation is CASSLSWGDNYGYTF.

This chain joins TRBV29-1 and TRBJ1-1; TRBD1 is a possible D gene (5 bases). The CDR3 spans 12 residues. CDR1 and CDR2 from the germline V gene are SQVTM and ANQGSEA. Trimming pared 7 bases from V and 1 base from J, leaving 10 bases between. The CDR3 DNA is TGCAGCGCTGGGACGGCGAACACTGAAGCTTTCTTT. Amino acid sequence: CSAGTANTEAFF.

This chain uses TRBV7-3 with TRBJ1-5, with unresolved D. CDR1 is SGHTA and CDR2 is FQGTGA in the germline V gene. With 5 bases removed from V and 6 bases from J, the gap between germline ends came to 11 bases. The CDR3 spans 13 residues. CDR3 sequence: CASSPTGSQPQHF. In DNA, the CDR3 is TGTGCCAGCAGCCCGACGGGGAGTCAGCCCCAGCATTTT.

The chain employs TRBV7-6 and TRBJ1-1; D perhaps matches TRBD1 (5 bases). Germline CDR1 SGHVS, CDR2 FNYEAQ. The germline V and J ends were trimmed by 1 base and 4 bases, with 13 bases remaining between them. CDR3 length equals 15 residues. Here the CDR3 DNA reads TGTGCCAGCAGCTTAGTTGTAGGGGAGGCCACTGAAGCTTTCTTT. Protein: CASSLVVGEATEAFF.